The T cell receptor beta chain under discussion was sequenced for a study of cytomegalovirus exposure and HLA in healthy donors. With V trimmed by 4 bases and J by 8 bases, 14 bases remained unmatched. This CDR3 has 17 amino acids. Germline values: CDR1 MGHRA, CDR2 YSYEKL. Primers included in the PCR were 60 Vbeta and 13 Jbeta primers. Libraries were prepared by immunoSEQ multiplex PCR; TCRdb keeps only in-frame clonotypes and omits some of them. The repertoire has 95,000 to 110,000 clones, approximately 72% of them found once; the top ten carry roughly 3%. The receptor's source is a woman aged 50 to 65 in good health and CMV-seronegative. The sequencing sample was made of PBMCs. V usage is TRBV4-1 and J usage is TRBJ2-1, with TRBD2 identical over 10 bases. The CDR3 region has the DNA TGCGCCAGCAGCCTCAAAATGAGCGGGGGGGCCGCTCATGAGCAGTTCTTC. Amino acid sequence: CASSLKMSGGAAHEQFF.